This T cell receptor (beta chain) appears in the sequencing data of a study of cytomegalovirus exposure and HLA in healthy donors. Whole-study context: T cells numbering around 190 million yielded some 100 million unique TCR beta sequences in an earlier analysis. Regarding the study as a whole: At a 0.05 false discovery rate, a later analysis found 18,000 or so TCR beta sequences to be associated with HLA alleles. Earlier findings revealed that most TCR beta V segments proved productive either about 87% or about 30% of the time.

V was pared by 6 bases and J by 6 bases, with 14 bases between. The CDR3 is 13 amino acids. In germline, CDR1 is SGHVS, CDR2 FNYEAQ. 13 Jbeta primers and 60 Vbeta primers were used for the PCR. TCRdb's copy holds only in-frame clones and misses some; the assay was immunoSEQ multiplex PCR. In the table there are about 130,000 clones, about four fifths of which are singletons. Regarding this clone: Its target is not known.

Donors were ostensibly healthy at sampling, although undocumented immune exposures were probable. This chain connects TRBV7-6 to TRBJ1-2; unclear D gene. Source material: PBMCs. The source of this sequence is a woman between 40 and 55 years old in good health and CMV-seronegative. The CDR3 sequence is CASSQAPGNGYTF. CDR3 sequence (DNA): TGTGCCAGCAGTCAAGCGCCCGGAAATGGCTACACCTTC.